The rows below give T cell receptor beta chains drawn from one sample of a study of human T cells and chemical hapten exposure. MiXCR, applied by TCRdb to the RACE reads, yields one record per CDR3 protein. The sample holds a few hundred thousand distinct CDR3 sequences, about 6% seen once. The sequencing used whole blood, collected in connection with sensitization to the hapten diphenylcyclopropenone (DPC). These receptors were taken from a woman aged 18-29 years with alopecia areata. Some clones in this sample may be carry-over from other donors' samples. CDR3s include the opening cysteine and the closing phenylalanine or tryptophan. Clone size appears in some rows only: once, few, many, or a class for an expanded clone.

J	V	size	CDR3
TRBJ2-2	TRBV6-5	few	CASSYGGSALDRELFF
TRBJ2-7	TRBV6-6	few	CASSTGGLYEQYF
TRBJ2-5	TRBV12-3/TRBV12-4	many	CASSIDGPDTQYF
TRBJ2-3	TRBV5-5	many	CASSWTSGGWTDTQYF
TRBJ2-5	TRBV15	.	CATSRSPGQTLQETQYF
TRBJ1-5	TRBV6-6	.	CASSYWQDSNQPQHF
TRBJ1-6	TRBV3-1	.	CASSQDWADSPLHF
TRBJ2-2	TRBV28	.	CASHEGAGNTGELFF
TRBJ1-4	TRBV20-1	few	CSAAAGGGEKLFF
TRBJ2-6	TRBV28	few	CATDTGANVLTF
TRBJ2-3	TRBV18	many	CASSVGRIDTQYF
TRBJ1-6	TRBV20-1	few	CSAAGTHSNSPLHF
TRBJ1-2	TRBV28	.	CASSHGEQGVYGYTF
TRBJ2-4	TRBV6-5	.	CASSPINGRIQYF
TRBJ1-5	TRBV6-5	few	CASSRGQGAFGNQPQHF
TRBJ1-6	TRBV29-1	many	CSVFREKDNSPLHF
TRBJ2-5	TRBV12-3/TRBV12-4	.	CASSPGQPTQETQYF
TRBJ2-5	TRBV7-2	few	CASSPRDLWTQYF
TRBJ1-2	TRBV29-1	many	CSVEGTGGIDGYTF
TRBJ1-4	TRBV5-4	many	CASSPGGGAPPNEKLFF
TRBJ1-6	TRBV20-1	many	CSAPPTGGSYNSPLHF
TRBJ1-2	TRBV10-3	.	CAISGREMNGYTF
TRBJ1-1	TRBV6-2/TRBV6-3	few	CASSYIYGTGAAGREAFF
TRBJ1-3	TRBV28	few	CASIPGDVNTIYF
TRBJ2-3	TRBV20-1	many	CSASGFSTDTQYF
TRBJ1-4	TRBV18	many	CASATGPTEKLFF
TRBJ1-2	TRBV28	few	CASSHGTGGRGYGYTF
TRBJ2-5	TRBV27	few	CASRPWDRLSQYF
TRBJ2-3	TRBV5-8	.	CASSLLGHTDTQYF
TRBJ1-2	TRBV18	.	CASSPGDRGPYGYTF
TRBJ2-7	TRBV3-1	few	CASSQSELNEQYF
TRBJ2-1	TRBV20-1	few	CSARDVGGDSLGQFF
TRBJ1-4	TRBV5-4	few	CASSSGHDAEKLFF
TRBJ2-5	TRBV6-2/TRBV6-3	.	CASSRRQETQYF
TRBJ2-1	TRBV11-2	few	CASSSRGSSPYNEQFF
TRBJ1-2	TRBV11-1	few	CASSLSPHGRDVSYTF
TRBJ2-1	TRBV12-3/TRBV12-4	.	CASSTGQLGLNEQFF
TRBJ1-1	TRBV5-1	many	CASSWETGPSSAFF
TRBJ1-2	TRBV12-3/TRBV12-4	many	CASSQDREVYGYTF
TRBJ1-1	TRBV20-1	many	CSARVSGLKTEAFF
TRBJ2-2	TRBV12-3/TRBV12-4	few	CASSTGTGESGELFF
TRBJ1-4	TRBV6-5	many	CASRPRFAGVPEKLFF
TRBJ1-2	TRBV7-9	many	CASSLVMADYGYTF
TRBJ2-3	TRBV20-1	few	CSARARGGGARDTQYF
TRBJ1-2	TRBV7-9	many	CASSLGGDRGLNNGYTF
TRBJ1-5	TRBV4-3	.	CASSQDRAPGNQPQHF
TRBJ2-4	TRBV10-3	.	CAISEFGHGAKNIQYF
TRBJ2-5	TRBV9	.	CASSPQRFGTKAEETQYF
TRBJ1-1	TRBV6-5	many	CASSSPRGTEAFF
TRBJ2-5	TRBV7-2	.	CASSSDSRETQYF
TRBJ2-3	TRBV6-2/TRBV6-3	many	CASSYNAGQGSPSTDTQYF
TRBJ2-3	TRBV4-2	.	CASSQGRQAEGDTQYF
TRBJ1-2	TRBV27	few	CASSLSNWGTDGYTF
TRBJ1-1	TRBV12-3/TRBV12-4	many	CASSAPGQGVPEAFF